A single sample is the source of the 30 T cell receptor beta chains below, sequenced in a study of regulatory T cells in long-lasting Graves disease. Arm-PCR with iRepertoire HTBI primers amplified the CDR3 regions for these TCR beta libraries. Using its own MiXCR run on the multiplex PCR reads, TCRdb lists one record per CDR3 protein. The repertoire holds hundreds of thousands of distinct CDR3 sequences, with about 15% as singletons. The time point is: newly diagnosed GD, antithyroid drugs for less than 3 months. There was RNA extracted from PBMCs, and the TCR library was made from it. Another study also made use of these data, one on T cells in Graves' hyperthyroidism and ophthalmopathy.

This specimen was peripheral blood mononuclear cells (PBMCs), taken at new diagnosis, from a patient treated with antithyroid drugs. All receptors come from a woman in her 30s with Graves disease.

This clonotype showed up just a few times. This chain links TRBV3-1 with TRBJ2-7, with D perhaps matching TRBD1 (6 bases). The V gene lost 4 bases and the J gene lost 6 bases, with 13 bases spanning the gap. Germline values: CDR1 LGHDT, CDR2 YNNKEL (reference sequence). The CDR3 sequence is 13 residues long. Here the CDR3 DNA reads TGTGCCAGCAGCCCACAGGGATCTCGCGAGCAGTACTTC. This gives the protein CASSPQGSREQYF.

This clonotype was observed many times. The J gene is TRBJ2-2, the V gene TRBV10-3, with D maybe TRBD2 (5 bases). The CDR3 spans 16 residues. Germline V gene lookup returns CDR1 ENHRY and CDR2 SYGVKD. With 6 bases removed from V and 2 bases from J, the gap between germline ends came to 16 bases. As DNA, the CDR3 is TGTGCCATCAGGGCGGGTGGACTCCTAAACACCGGGGAGCTGTTTTTT. As protein: CAIRAGGLLNTGELFF.

The chain combines TRBV5-4 with TRBJ1-3; tentative D call: TRBD1 (6 bases). The germline V and J ends were trimmed by 4 bases and 3 bases, with 14 bases remaining between them. The CDR3 length is 15 residues. In germline, CDR1 is SGHNT, CDR2 YYREEE (reference sequence). The CDR3 bases are TGTGCCAGCAGCACACCGACAGGATTTGGAAACACCATATATTTT. Translating it yields CASSTPTGFGNTIYF.

Many counts were recorded for this clonotype. The CDR3 loop reads CASIHSLLKTGYF. The CDR3 coding sequence is TGTGCCAGCATTCACAGTCTTTTAAAAACGGGGTATTTT. The rearrangement uses TRBV2 and TRBJ2-3; D unresolved. V was shortened by 7 bases and J by 14 bases, with 22 bases between the two germline ends. CDR3 length equals 13 residues. Germline assignment: CDR1 SNHLY and CDR2 FYNNEI. Drawing the rest from reference TRBV2 and TRBJ2-3, the complete variable domain is EPEVTQTPSHQVTQMGQEVILRCVPISNHLYFYWYRQILGQKVEFLVSFYNNEISEKSEIFDDQFSVERPDGSNFTLKIRSTKLEDSAMYFCASIHSLLKTGYFGPGTRLTVL.

In its sample, this clonotype was seen a few times. This chain joins TRBV5-1 and TRBJ2-3; 11 bases are a match to TRBD2. With 7 bases clipped from V and 3 bases from J, the junction kept 7 bases outside the gene matches. The germline V gene encodes CDR1 SGHRS and CDR2 YFSETQ. The CDR3 runs 15 residues. Here the CDR3 reads CASYFLAGGTDTQYF. The DNA of the CDR3 is TGCGCCAGCTATTTCCTAGCGGGAGGAACAGATACGCAGTATTTT.

CDR3 loop: CASSLGPEGYGYTF. CDR3 in DNA: TGTGCCAGCAGCTTGGGGCCAGAGGGGTATGGCTACACCTTC. The gene calls are TRBV5-6 and TRBJ1-2; TRBD1 might be the D (5 bases). This CDR3 spans 14 amino acids. Germline CDR1 and CDR2: SGHDT and YYEEEE. Trimming left V 0 bases short and J 5 bases short, with 11 bases between.

V and J are TRBV20-1 and TRBJ2-2, with D tentatively TRBD1 (5 bases). V was trimmed by 5 bases and J by 5 bases, leaving 15 bases between them. Per the germline V gene, CDR1 is DFQATT and CDR2 is SNEGSKA (reference sequence). The CDR3 is 14 residues long. CDR3 amino acids: CSASTWQGTGELFF. CDR3 sequence (DNA): TGCAGTGCTTCAACTTGGCAGGGAACCGGGGAGCTGTTTTTT.

In this sample, this clonotype turned up many times. The rearrangement uses TRBV19 and TRBJ1-1; the D gene is possibly TRBD1 (6 bases). Germline V gene lookup returns CDR1 LNHDA and CDR2 SQIVND (reference sequence). The V gene lost 5 bases and the J gene lost 2 bases, with 21 bases spanning the gap. CDR3 length: 17 residues. CDR3 sequence reads: CASSPRRGRPANTEAFF. CDR3 coding DNA: TGTGCCAGTAGTCCCCGCAGGGGCCGCCCCGCCAACACTGAAGCTTTCTTT.

This clonotype was found many times. V gene TRBV5-5 combines with J gene TRBJ2-2, with 15 bases identical to TRBD2. The length of the CDR3 is 18 residues. CDR1 SGHKS and CDR2 YYEKEE come from the germline V gene (reference sequence). The trim removed 4 bases at V and 4 bases at J, leaving 8 bases unmatched. The CDR3 sequence: CASSPGTSGRRITGELFF. The CDR3, as DNA: TGTGCCAGCAGCCCAGGGACTAGCGGGAGGAGGATCACCGGGGAGCTGTTTTTT.

As to this clonotype: Compared with germline, one end of the junction differs, possibly owing to a read error. V is TRBV10-2 and J is TRBJ1-1; TRBD1 matches at 8 bases. CDR3 size: 14 residues. Germline V CDR1 and CDR2: WSHSY, SAAADI. CDR3 DNA: TGCGCCGGCAGACGACAGGGGTTAGCCACTGAAGCTTTCTTT. This gives the protein CAGRRQGLATEAFF.

This clonotype appeared many times. V and J are TRBV29-1 and TRBJ2-1; D tentatively reads TRBD1 or TRBD2 (5 bases each). CDR1 and CDR2 from the germline V gene are SQVTM and ANQGSEA. The V end was cut by 4 bases, the J end by 5 bases, with 9 bases between. There are 12 residues in the CDR3. The CDR3 DNA follows: TGCAGCGTTGGGGACCACAACAATGAGCAGTTCTTC. Its translation is CSVGDHNNEQFF.

The gene calls are TRBV6-5 and TRBJ2-1; D tentatively fits TRBD1 or TRBD2 (5 bases each). CDR3 length equals 16 residues. V was shortened by 4 bases and J by 1 base, with 14 bases between the two germline ends. Germline CDR1 MNHEY, CDR2 SVGAGI. CDR3 nucleotides: TGTGCCAGCAGTTCCTCTAGTGGGGGATCCTACAATGAGCAGTTCTTC. It yields the protein CASSSSSGGSYNEQFF.

This clonotype has ten or more counts. The chain is built from TRBV28 and TRBJ1-6; no clear D. Trimming cost V 2 bases and J 9 bases, with 8 bases left between them. Germline CDR1 is MDHEN and CDR2 is SYDVKM. The CDR3 has 13 amino acids. The CDR3 sequence is CASSLQRVSPLHF. The CDR3 DNA follows: TGTGCCAGCAGTTTACAAAGGGTTTCACCCCTCCACTTT.

The chain carries TRBV5-1 and TRBJ2-5; 16 bases match TRBD2. Germline V CDR1 and CDR2: SGHRS, YFSETQ. The CDR3 covers 17 residues. J gave up 5 bases and V 5 bases, and 9 bases lay outside the gene matches. DNA of the CDR3: TGCGCCAGCAGACTCGGGACTAGCGGGAGGGCCCGGGAGACCCAGTACTTC. Its translation is CASRLGTSGRARETQYF.

Points on this clonotype: This may arise from a read error, as a much more abundant clone is one base away. The chain combines TRBV5-5 with TRBJ2-3; 7 bases align to TRBD1. Germline V CDR1 and CDR2: SGHKS, YYEKEE (reference sequence). With V trimmed by 4 bases and J by 0 bases, 5 bases remained unmatched. This CDR3 comprises 15 residues. DNA of the CDR3: TGTGCCAGCAGCCACCGGGACAGTAGCACAGATACGCAGTATTTT. Its translation: CASSHRDSSTDTQYF.

This clonotype was seen a few times. This chain uses TRBV6-1 with TRBJ2-7; TRBD1 might be the D (6 bases). The CDR3 is made up of 12 amino acids. Germline loops: CDR1 MNHNS, CDR2 SASEGT. Trimming took 6 bases from V and 6 from J, leaving 12 bases between them. The CDR3 DNA reads as TGTGCCAGCAGACGACAGGTGAGCGAGCAGTACTTC. It codes for CASRRQVSEQYF.

This chain links TRBV3-1 with TRBJ2-7, with TRBD1 matching 8 bases. Germline lookup yields CDR1 LGHDT and CDR2 YNNKEL (reference sequence). Losses at the gene ends were 5 bases for V and 4 bases for J; bases not matched to a gene: 10. This CDR3 is 15 amino acids long. Here the CDR3 reads CASSRGQAIGYEQYF. DNA for the CDR3: TGTGCCAGCAGCAGGGGACAGGCAATAGGGTACGAGCAGTACTTC.

This clonotype came up a few times. Since a much larger clone is just one base distant, this may be a read error. This CDR3 fails to terminate in the conserved phenylalanine or tryptophan, so it likely reflects a read error. The chain is built from TRBV12-3 or TRBV12-4 and TRBJ1-2; 7 bases map to TRBD1. After removal of 10 bases from V and 4 bases from J, the junction contained 9 bases not matched to a gene. This CDR3 contains 13 residues. CDR3 coding DNA: TGTGCCACGAGGGACAGTGGTCCCTATGGCTACACCTCC. It is translated as CATRDSGPYGYTS.

This clonotype showed up just a few times. The CDR3 loop reads CASSLGREVLRLQYF. CDR3 bases: TGCGCCAGCAGCTTGGGTCGCGAAGTGTTGAGGCTGCAGTATTTT. The V gene is TRBV5-1, the J gene TRBJ2-3; no clear D gene. CDR1 and CDR2 (germline): SGHRS, YFSETQ. This CDR3 has 15 amino acids. V lost 0 bases, J lost 11 bases, and 19 bases lay in between.

The genes are TRBV20-1 and TRBJ1-5; 8 bases agree with TRBD1. J gave up 6 bases and V 3 bases, and 7 bases lay outside the gene matches. The V gene's germline CDR1 is DFQATT and CDR2 SNEGSKA (reference sequence). This CDR3 contains 14 residues. CDR3 in DNA: TGCAGTGCTAGCCCCCAGGGGGCTAGTCAGCCCCAGCATTTT. Translating gives CSASPQGASQPQHF.

This clonotype has at least ten counts. This chain joins TRBV7-2 and TRBJ2-3; TRBD2 matches at 8 bases. V trimming: 6 bases; J trimming: 4 bases; junction bases outside the gene matches: 9. Per the germline V gene, CDR1 is SGHTA and CDR2 is FQGNSA. The CDR3 spans 15 residues. The CDR3 nucleotides are TGTGCCAGCAGTACCGGGACTAGGGTTTCAGATACGCAGTATTTT. It encodes CASSTGTRVSDTQYF.

This clonotype was counted a few times. The chain combines TRBV5-4 with TRBJ2-3; tentative D call: TRBD1 (5 bases). The V end was cut by 6 bases, the J end by 1 base, with 15 bases between. The CDR3 is made up of 15 amino acids. Germline CDR1 reads SGHNT; CDR2 reads YYREEE (reference sequence). CDR3 protein: CASTDKGLGTDTQYF. CDR3 bases: TGTGCCAGCACGGATAAGGGGCTGGGCACAGATACGCAGTATTTT.

This clonotype was detected many times. V and J are TRBV29-1 and TRBJ1-1, with D maybe TRBD1 (5 bases). The germline V gene encodes CDR1 SQVTM and CDR2 ANQGSEA. V lost 0 bases and J lost 1, with 12 bases in between. The CDR3 is made up of 15 amino acids. In DNA form, the CDR3 reads TGCAGCGTTGAAGATCACAGGCGCAGGAACACTGAAGCTTTCTTT. This codes for CSVEDHRRRNTEAFF.

This clonotype was seen ten or more times. The rearrangement links TRBV10-3 to TRBJ1-2; 9 nucleotides agree with TRBD1. This CDR3 is built from 15 residues. The germline CDR1 and CDR2 sequences are ENHRY and SYGVKD. V lost 8 bases, J lost 4 bases, and 11 bases stayed unmatched. The CDR3 loop is CAIRAGQGAPYGYTF. The CDR3 nucleotides read TGTGCCATCCGGGCGGGACAGGGAGCTCCCTATGGCTACACCTTC.

This clonotype was recorded at least ten times. The V gene is TRBV24-1, the J gene TRBJ1-5; tentative D call: TRBD1 (6 bases). This CDR3 region has 14 residues. V was trimmed by 9 bases and J by 0 bases, leaving 11 bases between them. Germline V gives CDR1 KGHDR, CDR2 SFDVKD. Here the CDR3 DNA reads TGTGCCACCTCCGGACAGTATAGCAATCAGCCCCAGCATTTT. The encoded protein is CATSGQYSNQPQHF.

Regarding this clonotype: Given a much more abundant clone one base away, this may be a read error. The chain has TRBV20-1 and TRBJ2-5; tentative D call: TRBD2 (6 bases). CDR3 length: 13 amino acids. Germline lookup yields CDR1 DFQATT and CDR2 SNEGSKA (reference sequence). CDR3 residues: CSAGRRAQETQCF. The CDR3 nucleotides read TGCAGTGCTGGGAGGAGGGCCCAAGAGACCCAGTGCTTC.

Ten or more counts support this clonotype. The chain has TRBV20-1 and TRBJ2-1, with D uncertain. This CDR3 region has 10 residues. CDR1 is DFQATT and CDR2 is SNEGSKA in the germline V gene (reference sequence). V was trimmed by 7 bases and J by 9 bases, leaving 10 bases between them. CDR3 nucleotides: TGCAGTGGGTCGCGAAGTGAGCAGTTCTTC. Amino acid sequence: CSGSRSEQFF.

This clonotype has at least ten counts. The chain uses TRBV6-1 and TRBJ1-6; the D gene is possibly TRBD1 (5 bases). The CDR3 spans 13 residues. Germline-derived CDR1 and CDR2 are MNHNS and SASEGT. V was trimmed by 6 bases and J by 6 bases, leaving 9 bases between them. This chain's CDR3 is CASSYDSNSPLHF. CDR3 DNA: TGTGCCAGCAGCTATGACAGTAATTCACCCCTCCACTTT.

In its sample, this clonotype was seen a few times. The chain has TRBV4-1 and TRBJ1-2; tentative D call: TRBD1 (6 bases). This CDR3 is 14 amino acids long. V was trimmed by 5 bases and J by 5 bases, leaving 15 bases between them. Germline V lookup: CDR1 MGHRA, CDR2 YSYEKL. The CDR3 coding sequence is TGCGCCAGCAGCGGGGGAGGGGGACTATATGGCTACACCTTC. Protein: CASSGGGGLYGYTF.

This clonotype has ten or more counts. CDR3 coding DNA: TGTGCCAGCAACTCCGGGACAGGGCGCAACGAGCAGTACTTC. As protein: CASNSGTGRNEQYF. This chain connects TRBV2 to TRBJ2-7, with TRBD1 matching 9 bases. CDR1 is SNHLY and CDR2 is FYNNEI in the germline V gene. V shed 7 bases, J shed 5 bases, and the junction held 9 bases outside the gene matches. This CDR3 comprises 14 residues.